The rows below give T cell receptor beta chains drawn from one sample of a study of T cell responses to AZD1222 COVID-19 vaccine. The method was immunoSEQ multiplex PCR; TCRdb's version includes in-frame clones alone and lacks a portion of them. The data hold over 100,000 clones, with roughly nine tenths observed a single time. The sequencing used peripheral blood, collected 28 days after the second AZD1222 dose. These receptors originate from an adult who received the AZD1222 COVID-19 vaccine. Each CDR3 is given without its conserved first and last residue. D genes are given only for firm matches.

d_gene: .
v_gene: TRBV23-1
j_gene: TRBJ1-1
len: 12
CDR3aa: ASSQSRQNTEAF

d_gene: .
v_gene: TRBV7-8
j_gene: TRBJ1-6
len: 12
CDR3aa: ASSLDRVNSPLH

d_gene: TRBD1
v_gene: TRBV7-8
j_gene: TRBJ1-3
len: 14
CDR3aa: ASSLGGTGKRNTIY

d_gene: .
v_gene: TRBV7-2
j_gene: TRBJ2-7
len: 11
CDR3aa: ASRGEGAYEQY

d_gene: .
v_gene: TRBV15
j_gene: TRBJ1-2
len: 15
CDR3aa: ATSRDGVGGRNYGYT

d_gene: TRBD2
v_gene: TRBV9
j_gene: TRBJ2-1
len: 14
CDR3aa: ASSPTSGYSYNEQF

d_gene: TRBD1
v_gene: TRBV5-4
j_gene: TRBJ1-2
len: 12
CDR3aa: ASSLGQGINSYT

d_gene: .
v_gene: TRBV5-1
j_gene: TRBJ2-5
len: 11
CDR3aa: ASSFGLAETQY

d_gene: .
v_gene: TRBV10-2
j_gene: TRBJ2-3
len: 12
CDR3aa: ATSPRGYTDTQY

d_gene: .
v_gene: TRBV28
j_gene: TRBJ1-4
len: 13
CDR3aa: ASSLDQTTNEKLF

d_gene: TRBD1
v_gene: TRBV3-1/TRBV3-2
j_gene: TRBJ1-6
len: 13
CDR3aa: ASSQGQGGNSPLH

d_gene: TRBD2
v_gene: TRBV5-4
j_gene: TRBJ2-3
len: 14
CDR3aa: ASSRGLAGGTDTQY

d_gene: .
v_gene: TRBV7-9
j_gene: TRBJ2-1
len: 11
CDR3aa: ASSTDWHNEQF

d_gene: TRBD1
v_gene: TRBV12-3/TRBV12-4
j_gene: TRBJ1-2
len: 11
CDR3aa: ASRMTGGPRYT